The following is a T cell receptor beta chain sequence with its context. V lost 4 bases and J 10 bases, leaving 14 bases between the germline ends. CDR3 size: 12 residues. The germline V gene encodes CDR1 LNHNV and CDR2 YYDKDF (reference sequence). The naive CD8 population came from CD45RO-negative cells selected for CCR7, without terminally differentiated effector memory CD45RA+ cells. The sample originates from a study of shared clonotypes between healthy human individuals. Repertoires were generated with immunoSEQ multiplex PCR, while TCRdb's copy carries only in-frame clones and drops some. Among millions of clones listed, about 95% were seen once.

What was sequenced was naive CD8+ T cells sorted from blood. The clonotype was recovered from a man in his late teens or twenties in good health. The rearrangement uses TRBV15 and TRBJ2-7; perhaps TRBD1 as D (5 bases). CDR3 bases: TGTGCCACCAGCACAACCACAGGAGACCAGTACTTC. Its protein product is CATSTTTGDQYF.